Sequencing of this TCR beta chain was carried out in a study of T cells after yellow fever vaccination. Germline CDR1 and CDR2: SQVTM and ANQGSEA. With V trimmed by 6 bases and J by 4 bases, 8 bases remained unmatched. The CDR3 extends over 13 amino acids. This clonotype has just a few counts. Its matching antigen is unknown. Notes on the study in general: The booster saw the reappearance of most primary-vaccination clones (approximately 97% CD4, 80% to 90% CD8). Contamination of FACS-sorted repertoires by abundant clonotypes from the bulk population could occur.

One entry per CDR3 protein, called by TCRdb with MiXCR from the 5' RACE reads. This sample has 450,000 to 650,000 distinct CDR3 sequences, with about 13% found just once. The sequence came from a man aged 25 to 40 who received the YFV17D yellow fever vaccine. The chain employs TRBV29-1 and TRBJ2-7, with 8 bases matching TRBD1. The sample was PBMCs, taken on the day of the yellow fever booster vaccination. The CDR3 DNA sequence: TGCAGCGTCAGGACAGGGTTTGCGTACGAGCAGTACTTC. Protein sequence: CSVRTGFAYEQYF.